Listed below are T cell receptor beta chains from one sample, sequenced in a study of T-cell memory formation after mild COVID-19. In TCRdb, the 5' RACE reads were re-called with MiXCR into one record per CDR3 protein. The sample has 170,000 or so distinct CDR3 sequences, about a fifth seen once; the top ten hold roughly 24%. Sequenced material: PBMCs or a T cell subset sorted from them (not recorded which). These receptors all stem from an adult woman who had mild COVID-19 (a few samples of this study predate the infection). Cell type and time point are not known. The CDR3 runs from the conserved cysteine through the conserved F or W. A D gene is named only where the DNA matches it firmly. Rows give clone size only sometimes, using once, few, many, or a class for an expanded clone.

d_gene	j_gene	v_gene	abundance	CDR3nt	CDR3aa
TRBD2	TRBJ2-2	TRBV12-3/TRBV12-4	few	TGTGCCAGCAGACTTCTAGCGGGGCCGAACACCGGGGAGCTGTTTTTT	CASRLLAGPNTGELFF
TRBD2	TRBJ2-1	TRBV29-1	few	TGCAGCGTTGCGGGACTAGCGGGGGGACTCTACAATGAGCAGTTCTTC	CSVAGLAGGLYNEQFF
TRBD2	TRBJ2-7	TRBV6-2/TRBV6-3	.	TGTGCCAGTACTAGCGGGGGATACGAGCAGTACTTC	CASTSGGYEQYF
TRBD2	TRBJ2-5	TRBV4-1	.	TGCGCCAGCAGCCAAGCGGCTAGCGGGGACCAAGAGACCCAGTACTTC	CASSQAASGDQETQYF
.	TRBJ1-5	TRBV10-3	.	TGTGCCATCAGTGAGCATAGCAATCAGCCCCAGCATTTT	CAISEHSNQPQHF
.	TRBJ1-1	TRBV12-3/TRBV12-4	.	TGTGCCAGCAGTTTGAATGGAGGCACTGAAGCTTTCTTT	CASSLNGGTEAFF
.	TRBJ2-1	TRBV4-2	.	TGTGCCAGCAGCGAGAGGTATGGATCCTACAATGAGCAGTTCTTC	CASSERYGSYNEQFF
.	TRBJ2-3	TRBV12-3/TRBV12-4	.	TGTGCCAGCAGTCTTCCGAGGGAGGGCACAGATACGCAGTATTTT	CASSLPREGTDTQYF
.	TRBJ1-1	TRBV6-6	.	TGTGCCAGCAGTTACGTTGGGCAGGGCCCCATGAACACTGAAGCTTTCTTT	CASSYVGQGPMNTEAFF
.	TRBJ2-2	TRBV12-3/TRBV12-4	few	TGTGCCAGCAGTTTAAGTCCCATCACCGGGGAGCTGTTTTTT	CASSLSPITGELFF
.	TRBJ1-1	TRBV27	few	TGTGCCAGCAGTACTATCGGGGGGACGAGCACTGAAGCTTTCTTT	CASSTIGGTSTEAFF
TRBD1	TRBJ2-3	TRBV7-2	few	TGTGCCAGCAACTCGGGACAGGGTGAAGATACGCAGTATTTT	CASNSGQGEDTQYF
.	TRBJ1-2	TRBV20-1	.	TGCAGTGCTAGTGCCACCTGGGATGGCTACACCTTC	CSASATWDGYTF
TRBD2	TRBJ2-2	TRBV5-1	.	TGCGCCAGCAGCCCCTGGACTAGCGACACCGGGGAGCTGTTTTTT	CASSPWTSDTGELFF
.	TRBJ2-1	TRBV7-9	many	TGTGCCAGCAGCTTAGTGAATGAGCAGTTCTTC	CASSLVNEQFF
TRBD2	TRBJ2-1	TRBV7-6	.	TGTGCCAGCAGCCCGGGACTAGCGGGAGAGCAGAGCTCCTACAATGAGCAGTTCTTC	CASSPGLAGEQSSYNEQFF
TRBD1	TRBJ2-7	TRBV2	few	TGTGCCAGCAGCGGGACAGCCGGTGGGGACGAGCAGTACTTC	CASSGTAGGDEQYF
.	TRBJ2-6	TRBV25-1	.	TGTGCCAGCACCCCCTCCGGGGACTCCTCACCCTCTGGGGCCAACGTCCTGACTTTC	CASTPSGDSSPSGANVLTF
TRBD1	TRBJ2-7	TRBV6-5	.	TGTGCCAGCAGTAACAGGGGGCCGGCCTACGAGCAGTACTTC	CASSNRGPAYEQYF
.	TRBJ2-5	TRBV7-9	few	TGTGCCAGCAGCCCAGCTGGGGGCCACCAAGAGACCCAGTACTTC	CASSPAGGHQETQYF
.	TRBJ2-1	TRBV6-1	.	TGTGCCAGCAGTGAAGTGAGGAATGAGCAGTTCTTC	CASSEVRNEQFF
TRBD1	TRBJ2-7	TRBV5-1	few	TGCGCCAGCAGCCGACAGGGGGTAAGCTCCTACGAGCAGTACTTC	CASSRQGVSSYEQYF
.	TRBJ2-1	TRBV7-9	.	TGTGCCAGCAGCTCCATAGAAACTGGAAGCTCCTACAATGAGCAGTTCTTC	CASSSIETGSSYNEQFF
.	TRBJ1-1	TRBV29-1	few	TGCAGCGTCAAAACGGGGGTAACTGAAGCTTTCTTT	CSVKTGVTEAFF
.	TRBJ2-2	TRBV12-3/TRBV12-4	few	TGTGCCAGCAGTTTAGTCGGGAACACCGGGGAGCTGTTTTTT	CASSLVGNTGELFF
.	TRBJ2-2	TRBV9	.	TGTGCCAGCAGCTCAGGGGAGGGTCTGGGCACCGGGGAGCTGTTTTTT	CASSSGEGLGTGELFF
.	TRBJ2-2	TRBV7-9	.	TGTGCCAGCAGCTTCGTGGGACACCTCACCGGGGAGCTGTTTTTT	CASSFVGHLTGELFF
.	TRBJ2-1	TRBV3-1	.	TGTGCCAGCAGCCAAGATGGCTATGAGCAGTTCTTC	CASSQDGYEQFF
.	TRBJ2-5	TRBV20-1	few	TGCAGTGCTAAGAAAGGGGCACCTCACGTCCAAGAGACCCAGTACTTC	CSAKKGAPHVQETQYF
TRBD2	TRBJ2-1	TRBV12-3/TRBV12-4	few	TGTGCCAGCAGCGACGGACTAGCGAGGAATGAGCAGTTCTTC	CASSDGLARNEQFF
TRBD2	TRBJ2-5	TRBV7-2	.	TGTGCCAGCAGCCCCGGACTAGTACCGTACCAAGAGACCCAGTACTTC	CASSPGLVPYQETQYF
.	TRBJ2-5	TRBV6-5	.	TGTGCCAGCAGATTTACAAAGTACCAAGAGACCCAGTACTTC	CASRFTKYQETQYF
.	TRBJ1-6	TRBV7-9	.	TGTGCCAGCACGATGATGGGGGATAGATTCCACTTT	CASTMMGDRFHF
TRBD1	TRBJ2-7	TRBV25-1	.	TGTGCCAGCATTCCGAACCGCGGTGGGACAGGGGAGATCTCCTACGAGCAGTACTTC	CASIPNRGGTGEISYEQYF
.	TRBJ2-5	TRBV9	.	TGTGCCAGCAGCGCCCGAGAGGACTCAAGGATGGGGGAGACCCAGTACTTC	CASSAREDSRMGETQYF
.	TRBJ2-2	TRBV27	few	TGTGCCAGCAGCATAGACAGATACACCGGGGAGCTGTTTTTT	CASSIDRYTGELFF
.	TRBJ2-1	TRBV9	.	TGTGCCAGCAGCGCCGCCGGGACTCCGAATGAGCAGTTCTTC	CASSAAGTPNEQFF
TRBD1	TRBJ1-1	TRBV5-5	.	TGTGCCAGCAACGACAGGGGGGCGAACACTGAAGCTTTCTTT	CASNDRGANTEAFF
TRBD1	TRBJ1-3	TRBV30	few	TGTGCCTGGAGTGGGGACAGCTCTGGAAACACCATATATTTT	CAWSGDSSGNTIYF
.	TRBJ2-1	TRBV4-3	.	TGCGCCAGCAGCCGAACCGGGTCCCAATACAATGAGCAGTTCTTC	CASSRTGSQYNEQFF
.	TRBJ2-1	TRBV6-5	.	TGTGCCAGCAGTCGGACCTCCCGCAATGAGCAGTTCTTC	CASSRTSRNEQFF
.	TRBJ1-5	TRBV24-1	.	TGTGCCACCAGTGACTGTACGGGGTGGTCGTGTCAGCCCCAGCATTTT	CATSDCTGWSCQPQHF
.	TRBJ2-7	TRBV29-1	few	TGCAGCGTTGAAGAATACGGGCGGGCAGGGATCTACGAGCAGTACTTC	CSVEEYGRAGIYEQYF
TRBD1	TRBJ1-1	TRBV4-1	.	TGCGCCAGCAGCCAGCGGGGGACAGGGGGCGGATGGACTGAAGCTTTCTTT	CASSQRGTGGGWTEAFF
TRBD1	TRBJ1-1	TRBV19	.	TGTGCCAGTAGTATAAGTTCACAGGGGGGAGTGAACACTGAAGCTTTCTTT	CASSISSQGGVNTEAFF
.	TRBJ2-3	TRBV7-9	.	TGTGCCAGCAGCTCCTTAGGGAGAACAGATACGCAGTATTTT	CASSSLGRTDTQYF
TRBD1	TRBJ2-5	TRBV5-1	few	TGCGCCAGCAGCCCACCAGGGACAGGGTTAGAGACCCAGTACTTC	CASSPPGTGLETQYF
.	TRBJ2-7	TRBV20-1	.	TGCAGTGCTAGAGACTCGGACTCCTACGAGCAGTACTTC	CSARDSDSYEQYF
TRBD1	TRBJ2-2	TRBV4-1	.	TGCGCCAGCAGCCCGACAGGGGCCCAAATGCTGAACACCGGGGAGCTGTTTTTT	CASSPTGAQMLNTGELFF
.	TRBJ2-1	TRBV2	.	TGTGCCAGCAGTGGCTGGACAGCCAATGAGCAGTTCTTC	CASSGWTANEQFF
TRBD1	TRBJ2-7	TRBV2	few	TGTGCCAGCAGGGGGACAGCCGAGCAGTACTTC	CASRGTAEQYF
.	TRBJ2-1	TRBV6-4	many	TGTGCCAGCAGTGACTCGAGGAGCTCCTACAATGAGCAGTTCTTC	CASSDSRSSYNEQFF
TRBD1	TRBJ2-7	TRBV28	few	TGTGCCAGCAGTTTGGACGGGTGGACAGGGGGCGCTTACGAGCAGTACTTC	CASSLDGWTGGAYEQYF
TRBD2	TRBJ2-7	TRBV9	.	TGTGCCAGCAGCGTAGGAGGACTAGGGGCCTACGAGCAGTACTTC	CASSVGGLGAYEQYF
TRBD1	TRBJ1-2	TRBV10-3	.	TGTGCCATCAGTGGAGGACAGGGGTCTAACTATGGCTACACCTTC	CAISGGQGSNYGYTF
TRBD1	TRBJ1-1	TRBV4-3	.	TGCGCCAGCAGCCCCGGGACAGGGGGCAAAGCTGAAGCTTTCTTT	CASSPGTGGKAEAFF
TRBD2	TRBJ2-1	TRBV11-3	.	TGTGCCAGCAGCGAAAGGACTAGCGGGGCATTCAATGAGCAGTTCTTC	CASSERTSGAFNEQFF
TRBD1	TRBJ1-3	TRBV7-9	few	TGTGCCAGCAGCCTAGGGGACAGGCACCGCGGAAACACCATATATTTT	CASSLGDRHRGNTIYF
.	TRBJ2-2	TRBV6-5	.	TGTGCCAGCACCTACCCCCTCGGTGGGGAGCTGTTTTTT	CASTYPLGGELFF